The 20 T cell receptor delta chains reported below all come from one sample, sequenced in a study of gamma delta lymphoproliferative disorders and STAT genes. TCRdb re-called the multiplex PCR reads with CATT. The sample holds approximately 2,200 delta-chain clones, approximately 1.5% seen once. The receptor sequences were amplified from genomic DNA of peripheral blood mononuclear cells. The sequencing input was blood. The receptors here all came from a human donor in good health.

As for this clone: Only one base separates this from a far larger clonotype, so it likely reflects a read error. The same CDR3 can be traced to other DNA sequences in this sample. The V gene is TRDV1, the J gene TRDJ1; 7 bases align to TRDD3. This CDR3 region has 24 residues. With 0 bases clipped from V and 1 base from J, the junction kept 29 bases outside the gene matches. Looked up from germline, CDR1 is TSWWSYY and CDR2 is QGS. The CDR3 here is CALGELQAFLEGLGWGGPTDKLIF. CDR3 DNA: TGTGCTCTTGGGGAACTTCAGGCCTTCTTAGAGGGCCTGGGCTGGGGGGGACCCACCGATAAACTCATCTTT.

As to this clone: This likely stems from a read error, as it lies one base from a far larger clone. Other DNA sequences in the sample encode the same CDR3. This rearrangement joins TRDV2 to TRDJ1; 11 bases agree with TRDD3. The CDR3 consists of 20 residues. Germline values: CDR1 GEAIGNYY, CDR2 EKD. The CDR3 DNA sequence: TGCGCCTGTGACACCGTAAAATTGGGGGATACGCGACTAAACACCGATAAACTCATCTTT. As protein: CACDTVKLGDTRLNTDKLIF.

This clone was seen a few times. The protein given by TCRdb reflects a much larger clone and differs at residue 10 from this DNA's translation, likely from a read error; the protein shown is the DNA's translation. The V call is TRDV2, the J call TRDJ1; D remains unclear. The CDR3 sequence is 16 residues long. CDR1 is GEAIGNYY, CDR2 EKD, per germline. With 3 bases removed from V and 0 bases from J, the gap between germline ends came to 16 bases. The CDR3 DNA reads as TGTGCCTGTGACTCACTACTTAGGAAGCACACCGATAAACTCATCTTT. Translating it yields CACDSLLRKHTDKLIF.

This clone was seen a few times. This sequence is one base from a far larger clone and is likely a read error. Different DNA sequences within this sample yield the same CDR3. The V and J genes are TRDV1 and TRDJ1; TRDD3 agrees at 7 bases. CDR1 and CDR2 from the germline V gene are TSWWSYY and QGS. The CDR3 extends over 21 amino acids. The DNA for the CDR3 is TGCGCTCTTGGGGAACTAACATCCCCGTCCGTCCTTGGTGGGGGACTACATAAACTCATCTTT. It codes for CALGELTSPSVLGGGLHKLIF.

The table lists this clone with a few counts. For this DNA, TCRdb reports the protein of a much larger clone, which diverges at residue 18, most likely from a read error; the protein presented here is translated directly from the DNA. This chain uses TRDV1 with TRDJ2; 7 nucleotides align to TRDD3. This CDR3 comprises 22 residues. Germline CDR1 TSWWSYY, CDR2 QGS. The CDR3: CALGELFAYLGIIVPLTTQLFF. In DNA form, the CDR3 reads TGTGCTCTTGGGGAACTATTCGCCTACCTGGGGATAATTGTGCCTTTGACAACACAACTCTTCTTT.

In its sample, this clone was seen a few times. At one end the junction does not follow the germline gene, possibly because of a read error. CDR3 DNA sequence: TGTGCAGCAGGGAATTCAGGAAACACACCTCTTATCTTT. Translation: CAAGNSGNTPLIF. The J gene is TRDJ2, the V gene TRAV29/DV5; D ambiguous. The CDR3 runs to 13 residues. Germline V gene lookup returns CDR1 NSMFDY and CDR2 ISSIKDK. The full variable domain, with the rest looked up from reference TRAV29/DV5 and TRDJ2, is DQQVKQNSPSLSVQEGRISILNCDYTNSMFDYFLWYKKYPAEGPTFLISISSIKDKNEDGRFTVFLNKSAKHLSLHIVPSQPGDSAVYFCAAGNSGNTPLIFGKGTQLIVEP.

Only a few counts were recorded for this clone. The protein given by TCRdb reflects a much larger clone and differs at residue 11 from this DNA's translation, likely from a read error; the protein shown is the DNA's translation. The V and J genes are TRDV1 and TRDJ1; 10 nucleotides align to TRDD3. The germline gives CDR1 TSWWSYY, CDR2 QGS. The V gene end was trimmed by 3 bases and the J gene end by 0 bases; junction bases not matched to a gene: 28. There are 24 residues in the CDR3. In DNA form, the CDR3 reads TGTGCTCTTGGGGACCAACTTTCCTACACGGGGGGCTGGGGGATATTCGGGTACACCGATAAACTCATCTTT. Encoded protein: CALGDQLSYTGGWGIFGYTDKLIF.

In this sample, this clone turned up a few times. For the CDR3, the DNA is TGTGCCTGCGGTAGCGTTGGGGGATACGGGGACACCGATAAACTCATCTTT. This codes for CACGSVGGYGDTDKLIF. The chain links TRDV2 to TRDJ1; 11 bases are a match to TRDD3. Germline V gene lookup returns CDR1 GEAIGNYY and CDR2 EKD. The CDR3 extends over 17 amino acids. V lost 7 bases to trimming and J lost 0 bases; unmatched junction nucleotides: 12.

Note on this clone: TCRdb's protein, taken from a much larger clone, differs from this DNA's translation at residue 11, likely owing to a read error; the protein displayed comes from the DNA. This specimen includes other DNA sequences encoding the same CDR3. V gene TRDV1 combines with J gene TRDJ1; 12 bases are a match to TRDD3. CDR1 and CDR2 from the germline V gene are TSWWSYY and QGS. The CDR3 extends over 25 amino acids. Unmatched junction bases numbered 27, after V lost 1 base and J lost 0 bases. The CDR3 DNA sequence: TGTGCTCTTGGGGAACCGTTACTAACCCGCGCTGGGGGATACGCGAAGAAGCTCTACACCGATAAACTCATCTTT. It is translated as CALGEPLLTRAGGYAKKLYTDKLIF.

This clone showed up many times. It differs at one base from a far larger clone, so likely a read error. Other DNA sequences in this specimen translate into the identical CDR3. The chain couples TRDV2 to TRDJ1; 12 positions agree with TRDD3. CDR1 is GEAIGNYY, CDR2 EKD, per germline. CDR3 size: 18 residues. The CDR3 DNA follows: TGCGCCTGTGACCCGCTACTGGGGGATACAGGGTACACCGATAAACTCATCTTT. Amino acid sequence: CACDPLLGDTGYTDKLIF.

This clone turned up a few times. TCRdb pairs this DNA with a much larger clone's protein that differs at residue 10, likely a read error; the protein shown was translated from the DNA. The chain couples TRDV3 to TRDJ1; D might be TRDD2 (6 bases). V was clipped by 3 bases and J by 4 bases, with 33 bases between them. This CDR3 spans 19 amino acids. The germline gives CDR1 TVYSNPD, CDR2 GDNSRS (reference sequence). CDR3 DNA: TGTGCCTTCCGCCTTCTCCTACCTCCCACCCTCTTTTGGGTCGATAAACTCATCTTT. Its translation is CAFRLLLPPTLFWVDKLIF.

As regards this clone: A far larger clone is only one base removed, so a read error is likely. The chain has TRDV3 and TRDJ1; 8 bases map to TRDD3. CDR3 length: 22 amino acids. CDR1 and CDR2 (germline): TVYSNPD, GDNSRS (reference sequence). The DNA of the CDR3 is TGTGCCTTGCCCTATCCTTTGACTGGGGGGCCTCCAATAGAGGAGTACACCGATAAACCCATCTTT. Translating it yields CALPYPLTGGPPIEEYTDKPIF.

This clone was detected only a few times. TCRdb attributes to this sequence the protein of a much larger clone, which differs from the DNA translation at residue 8; a read error is likely, and the protein displayed is translated from the DNA. The V and J genes are TRDV1 and TRDJ1; tentatively, D is TRDD2 (7 bases). With 7 bases removed from V and 0 bases from J, the gap between germline ends came to 36 bases. The CDR3 consists of 22 residues. The V gene's germline CDR1 is TSWWSYY and CDR2 QGS. CDR3 sequence (DNA): TGTGCTCTTGCCCCTTCCTTTTCTCCGGGGATTAGGGTGGACCCTTACACCGATAAACTCATCTTT. It specifies CALAPSFSPGIRVDPYTDKLIF.

This clone was seen a handful of times. The protein in TCRdb stems from a much larger clone and differs at residue 12 from this DNA's translation, likely a read error; here the protein is translated from the DNA. The chain joins TRDV1 to TRDJ1; the D gene is possibly TRDD3 (5 bases). Germline assignment: CDR1 TSWWSYY and CDR2 QGS. This CDR3 spans 20 amino acids. Trimming took 2 bases from V and 0 from J, leaving 25 bases between them. CDR3 loop: CALGEWGVGRGVPYTDKLIF. CDR3 coding DNA: TGTGCTCTTGGGGAATGGGGCGTCGGACGTGGGGTACCGTACACCGATAAACTCATCTTT.

This clone was detected only a few times. The V gene is TRDV1, the J gene TRDJ1; TRDD3 aligns across 10 bases. The CDR3 loop spans 14 amino acids. V shed 2 bases, J shed 14 bases, and the junction held 11 bases outside the gene matches. Germline values: CDR1 TSWWSYY, CDR2 QGS. This CDR3 reads CALGESVLGDSVIF. The CDR3 DNA sequence: TGTGCTCTTGGGGAATCCGTACTGGGGGATTCCGTTATCTTT.

The J segment is TRDJ1; no V gene was assigned. This CDR3 has 17 amino acids. This CDR3 reads CASLHLDTPPYTDKLIF. DNA of the CDR3: TGTGCCTCCCTACATCTGGATACGCCCCCCTACACCGATAAACTCATCTTT.

The sample holds a few counts of this clone. A read error likely explains why the TCRdb protein, taken from a much larger clone, differs from this DNA's translation at residue 7; the protein shown is translated from the DNA. The J gene is TRDJ1, the V gene TRDV2; D not certain. The CDR3 spans 14 residues. Germline values: CDR1 GEAIGNYY, CDR2 EKD. The V end was cut by 2 bases, the J end by 2 bases, with 11 bases between. DNA of the CDR3: TGTGCCTGTGACAAACTGAGGGGTACCGATAAACTCATCTTT. Amino acid sequence: CACDKLRGTDKLIF.

Remarks on this clone: The protein in TCRdb stems from a much larger clone and differs at residue 6 from this DNA's translation, likely a read error; here the protein is translated from the DNA. The sample contains more than one DNA sequence encoding this CDR3. J is TRDJ1 and V is TRDV1; 13 nucleotides align to TRDD3. The CDR3 length is 25 residues. In germline, CDR1 is TSWWSYY, CDR2 QGS. The CDR3 nucleotides are TGTGCTCTTGGGGAATCGTTACTAACCCGTACTGGGGGATACGCGAAGAAGCTCTACACTGATAAACTCATCTTT. This translates into CALGESLLTRTGGYAKKLYTDKLIF.

Relative to its sample, this clone is hyperexpanded (1% or more). Other DNA sequences in the same sample also yield this CDR3. V and J are TRDV3 and TRDJ1; D is perhaps TRDD3 (5 bases). Trimming left V 1 base short and J 1 base short, with 16 bases between. There are 15 residues in the CDR3. Looked up from germline, CDR1 is TVYSNPD and CDR2 is GDNSRS (reference sequence). The CDR3 region has the DNA TGTGCCTTTACCGGAGGGGACCTCCTCACCGATAAACTCATCTTT. This sequence encodes CAFTGGDLLTDKLIF.

This clone was observed at least ten times. This sequence is one base from a far larger clone and is likely a read error. Within the sample, other DNA sequences also encode this same CDR3. This chain links TRDV3 with TRDJ1, with a tentative D call TRDD3 (5 bases). The length of the CDR3 is 15 residues. CDR1 is TVYSNPD and CDR2 is GDNSRS in the germline V gene (reference sequence). The CDR3 loop is CAFTGGDLLTDKLIF. In DNA, the CDR3 is TGCGCCTTTACCGGAGGGGACCTCCTCACCGATAAACTCATCTTT.